This T cell receptor (beta chain) derives from a study of blood T cell repertoires in COVID-19. Whole-study context: Specimens from acute and convalescent COVID-19 originated in the United States, Italy and Spain. Sample material is recorded as cDNA or gDNA derived from T cells, B-cell-depleted T cells, or PBMCs.

The V gene's germline CDR1 is SGHVS and CDR2 FQNEAQ. The V end was cut by 5 bases, the J end by 3 bases, with 23 bases between. The CDR3 loop spans 18 amino acids. Per the original methods: Amplification of reference gene primers provided the estimated nucleated cell counts. The method was immunoSEQ multiplex PCR; TCRdb's version includes in-frame clones alone and lacks a portion of them. V, J and clone size are those of that table, while D and trimming were read from the DNA. Of 70,000 to 85,000 clones listed, approximately 82% are singletons. The sequenced sample was peripheral blood. The chain links TRBV7-8 to TRBJ1-3; D is possibly TRBD1 (5 bases). The receptor's source is a man older than 75 with active or convalescent COVID-19. CDR3 amino acids: CASSPIPGLSFGGNTIYF. CDR3 DNA sequence: TGTGCCAGCAGCCCAATCCCGGGACTCTCTTTTGGTGGAAACACCATATATTTT.